The 24 T cell receptor beta chains listed next were all sequenced from one sample in a study of T cell responses to AZD1222 COVID-19 vaccine. Profiled with immunoSEQ multiplex PCR; TCRdb holds only in-frame clones, not every one. Seen here are about 50,000 clones, about three quarters observed once, and the top ten hold over 6.5%. The sequencing here drew on peripheral blood, taken on day 0 of AZD1222 vaccination. Receptors originate from an adult in good health.

The V and J genes are TRBV18 and TRBJ2-3; D is unclear. The CDR3 is 12 amino acids. From germline, CDR1 is KGHSH and CDR2 LQKENI. V was clipped by 5 bases and J by 2 bases, with 5 bases between them. This chain's CDR3 is CASSSTTDTQYF. CDR3 nucleotide sequence: TGTGCCAGCTCATCTACCACAGATACGCAGTATTTT.

The count of this clone is one. This chain uses TRBV2 with TRBJ1-2; 7 nucleotides line up with TRBD1. The CDR3 sequence is 15 residues long. Unmatched junction bases numbered 7, after V lost 2 bases and J lost 4 bases. The germline V gene has CDR1 SNHLY and CDR2 FYNNEI. In DNA form, the CDR3 reads TGTGCCAGCAGTGAAATTCAGGGGGGCGGCTATGGCTACACCTTC. It translates to CASSEIQGGGYGYTF.

The V call is TRBV18, the J call TRBJ1-1; 9 nucleotides agree with TRBD1. The CDR3 totals 14 residues. With V trimmed by 6 bases and J by 5 bases, 7 bases remained unmatched. Germline CDR1 reads KGHSH; CDR2 reads LQKENI. The CDR3 loop is CASSPPGTGTEAFF. The CDR3 nucleotides read TGTGCCAGCTCCCCTCCCGGGACAGGGACTGAAGCTTTCTTT.

The genes are TRBV28 and TRBJ1-2, with 10 bases that match TRBD1. The CDR3 extends over 14 amino acids. CDR1 is MDHEN, CDR2 SYDVKM, per germline. The V and J ends lost 3 bases and 4 bases, in that order; junction bases with no gene match: 2. In DNA form, the CDR3 reads TGTGCCAGCAGTTTGGACAGGGGGATCTATGGCTACACCTTC. The encoded protein is CASSLDRGIYGYTF.

CDR3 amino acids: CASSEMGLDGETQYF. The CDR3 nucleotides are TGTGCCAGCAGTGAAATGGGACTAGATGGAGAGACCCAGTACTTC. V is TRBV6-1 and J is TRBJ2-5; 8 positions agree with TRBD2. V trimming: 2 bases; J trimming: 4 bases; junction bases outside the gene matches: 6. There are 15 residues in the CDR3. CDR1 is MNHNS, CDR2 SASEGT, per germline.

The CDR3 DNA follows: TGTGCCAGCAGTTTCCAAGGGGGGAGGACTGAAGCTTTCTTT. The encoded protein is CASSFQGGRTEAFF. The chain recombines TRBV6-5 with TRBJ1-1, with a weak D call TRBD1 (6 bases). Germline lookup yields CDR1 MNHEY and CDR2 SVGAGI. This CDR3 region has 14 residues. V lost 4 bases to trimming and J lost 5 bases, with 14 bases between them.

This clone was observed a single time. This sequence joins TRBV11-2 and TRBJ2-7; D is undetermined. The CDR3 length is 11 residues. Germline V lookup: CDR1 SGHAT, CDR2 FQNNGV. The V gene lost 3 bases and the J gene lost 7 bases, with 7 bases spanning the gap. The CDR3 is CASSFRDEQYF. The DNA for the CDR3 is TGTGCCAGCAGCTTTCGAGATGAGCAGTACTTC.

The rearrangement uses TRBV6-5 and TRBJ1-6; the D gene is possibly TRBD1 (6 bases). Trimming cost V 0 bases and J 10 bases, with 13 bases left between them. This CDR3 spans 15 amino acids. Germline CDR1 is MNHEY and CDR2 is SVGAGI. CDR3 protein: CASSYSWTVGSPLHF. The CDR3 DNA follows: TGTGCCAGCAGTTACTCCTGGACAGTAGGATCACCCCTCCACTTT.

In its sample, this clone was seen once. The J gene is TRBJ2-1, the V gene TRBV5-4; 7 bases map to TRBD2. The V segment lost 1 base and the J segment 4 bases; nucleotides outside the gene matches: 5. Germline loops: CDR1 SGHNT, CDR2 YYREEE (reference sequence). The CDR3 length is 15 residues. CDR3 nucleotides: TGTGCCAGCAGCTTGCGTGGGGGGGAGTACAATGAGCAGTTCTTC. Translation: CASSLRGGEYNEQFF. The full variable domain, rest sourced from reference TRBV5-4 and TRBJ2-1, is ETGVTQSPTHLIKTRGQQVTLRCSSQSGHNTVSWYQQALGQGPQFIFQYYREEENGRGNFPPRFSGLQFPNYSSELNVNALELDDSALYLCASSLRGGEYNEQFFGPGTRLTVL.

The rearrangement joins TRBV7-2 to TRBJ2-1; 14 bases align to TRBD2. The junction had 7 bases not matched to a gene; V was cut back by 5 bases and J by 7 bases. The CDR3 covers 16 residues. Looked up from germline, CDR1 is SGHTA and CDR2 is FQGNSA. CDR3 coding DNA: TGTGCCAGCAGCCCAAGGGGACTAGCGGGAGTAAATGAGCAGTTCTTC. Residues: CASSPRGLAGVNEQFF.

V gene TRBV1 combines with J gene TRBJ1-3; TRBD1 reflects the table's D call only, with no check against the DNA. TRBV1 is a pseudogene segment. This CDR3 is built from 14 residues. CDR3 sequence (DNA): TGCACCAGCAGCAGCAGGGGGCAGGAGAACACCATATATTTT. It yields the protein CTSSSRGQENTIYF.

This sequence joins TRBV11-2 and TRBJ1-2, with unresolved D. CDR1 is SGHAT and CDR2 is FQNNGV in the germline V gene. V lost 1 base and J 4 bases, leaving 13 bases between the germline ends. The CDR3 extends over 15 amino acids. The CDR3 DNA reads TGTGCCAGCAGCTTAGGACGCGGGCGCAGCTATGGCTACACCTTC. Translation: CASSLGRGRSYGYTF.

As DNA, the CDR3 is TGTGCCAGCAGCCACTCCGTAGCCGGTAGGGCTTCGAACACTGAAGCTTTCTTT. Translated: CASSHSVAGRASNTEAFF. The rearrangement links TRBV7-8 to TRBJ1-1; D uncertain. Germline V lookup: CDR1 SGHVS, CDR2 FQNEAQ. The CDR3 is 18 residues long. V lost 5 bases and J lost 1, with 23 bases in between.

The genes are TRBV30 and TRBJ1-4, with TRBD1 matching 7 bases. Germline assignment: CDR1 GTSNPN and CDR2 SVGIG (reference sequence). The CDR3 is 14 residues long. The V and J ends lost 1 base and 4 bases, in that order; junction bases with no gene match: 3. The chain's CDR3 is CAWSGGQSNEKLFF. The CDR3 DNA follows: TGTGCCTGGAGTGGGGGACAGAGTAATGAAAAACTGTTTTTT.

This clone was observed a few times. The rearrangement uses TRBV12-3 or TRBV12-4 and TRBJ1-2, with D perhaps matching TRBD1 (5 bases). CDR3 length: 13 amino acids. V was clipped by 5 bases and J by 4 bases, with 11 bases between them. The CDR3 reads CASSIQEAYGYTF. CDR3 in DNA: TGTGCCAGCAGTATACAGGAGGCCTATGGCTACACCTTC.

The genes are TRBV18 and TRBJ1-2, with TRBD1 matching over 7 bases. Looked up from germline, CDR1 is KGHSH and CDR2 is LQKENI. The junction had 7 bases not matched to a gene; V was cut back by 3 bases and J by 3 bases. The CDR3 length is 15 residues. The CDR3 loop reads CASSPGQEKYYGYTF. DNA of the CDR3: TGTGCCAGCTCACCCGGACAGGAAAAGTACTATGGCTACACCTTC.

The chain carries TRBV18 and TRBJ1-6, with D unresolved. Germline V gene lookup returns CDR1 KGHSH and CDR2 LQKENI. The CDR3 contains 14 residues. V lost 1 base to trimming and J lost 7 bases, with 8 bases between them. CDR3 DNA: TGTGCCAGCTCACCACAGGACGGGAATTCACCCCTCCACTTT. It codes for CASSPQDGNSPLHF.

The gene calls are TRBV28 and TRBJ1-5, with D unclear. Germline CDR1 reads MDHEN; CDR2 reads SYDVKM. This CDR3 region has 12 residues. The V end lost 3 bases, the J end lost 9 bases, and 9 bases lay between the germline ends. In nucleotides, the CDR3 is TGTGCCAGCAGTTTGCCGGCTACGCCCCAGCATTTT. Translated: CASSLPATPQHF.

This chain joins TRBV27 and TRBJ2-7; 7 bases are shared with TRBD2. This CDR3 is 14 amino acids long. Unmatched junction bases numbered 11, after V lost 7 bases and J lost 5 bases. Looked up from germline, CDR1 is MNHEY and CDR2 is SMNVEV (reference sequence). The CDR3: CASTVAGHIDEQYF. The CDR3 coding sequence is TGTGCCAGCACTGTAGCGGGCCATATCGACGAGCAGTACTTC.

The chain is built from TRBV7-6 and TRBJ2-1, with 7 positions matching TRBD2. The V gene end was trimmed by 4 bases and the J gene end by 1 base; junction bases not matched to a gene: 7. The CDR3 is made up of 16 amino acids. Looked up from germline, CDR1 is SGHVS and CDR2 is FNYEAQ. The CDR3 reads CASSSSTSRSYNEQFF. The CDR3 DNA reads as TGTGCCAGCAGCTCCTCGACTAGCAGGTCCTACAATGAGCAGTTCTTC.

The J gene is TRBJ1-1, the V gene TRBV5-1, with D hard to call. Trimming shortened V by 4 bases and J by 0 bases, and 13 bases separated the two germline ends. The CDR3 is made up of 15 amino acids. Germline V gene lookup returns CDR1 SGHRS and CDR2 YFSETQ. CDR3 bases: TGCGCCAGCAGCCCGAGAGTCGGGTTGAACACTGAAGCTTTCTTT. Its translation is CASSPRVGLNTEAFF.

The chain links TRBV2 to TRBJ2-7; TRBD1 or TRBD2 may be the D gene (5 bases each). V was pared by 3 bases and J by 4 bases, with 13 bases between. The CDR3 runs to 14 residues. CDR1 is SNHLY, CDR2 FYNNEI, per germline. In DNA, the CDR3 is TGTGCCAGCAGTGATTGGTCCAGGGAGTACGAGCAGTACTTC. Its protein is CASSDWSREYEQYF.

The CDR3 DNA is TGTGCCAGCTCACCACCGACAGGGGGCATTCAGACCCAGTACTTC. It yields the protein CASSPPTGGIQTQYF. The genes are TRBV18 and TRBJ2-5, with 10 positions matching TRBD1. Unmatched junction bases numbered 4, after V lost 0 bases and J lost 6 bases. CDR3 size: 15 residues. Germline V gives CDR1 KGHSH, CDR2 LQKENI.

This clone turned up a few times. The chain uses TRBV11-1 and TRBJ2-7; TRBD2 matches at 7 bases. The germline V gene encodes CDR1 SGHAT and CDR2 FQDESV (reference sequence). The CDR3 spans 16 residues. The V gene end was trimmed by 3 bases and the J gene end by 0 bases; junction bases not matched to a gene: 8. Here the CDR3 reads CASSFGGSLSSYEQYF. CDR3 coding DNA: TGTGCCAGCAGCTTCGGCGGGAGCTTAAGCTCCTACGAGCAGTACTTC.